The clone carrying this TCR beta chain came up once. Its antigen is unknown. Germline CDR1 and CDR2: MDHEN and SYDVKM. The CDR3 is 14 residues long. V dropped 2 bases and J dropped 0 bases, with 5 bases sitting between them. Method: immunoSEQ multiplex PCR; TCRdb's copy keeps in-frame clones and lacks some. The data show 86,000 or so clones, just over 90% seen once. The data were obtained in a study of T cell responses to AZD1222 COVID-19 vaccine. General study results and limits: Clonal diversity was possibly underestimated, and the donors were mostly white British, with more females. Spike-specific TCR breadth and depth grew following two AZD1222 doses.

The TCR sequence derives from an adult who received the AZD1222 COVID-19 vaccine. The material sequenced was peripheral blood, taken 28 days after the second AZD1222 dose. V gene TRBV28 combines with J gene TRBJ1-3, with no clear D. For the CDR3, the DNA is TGTGCCAGCAGTTTACATGGCTCTGGAAACACCATATATTTT. Translation: CASSLHGSGNTIYF.